One and the same sample provided the 28 T cell receptor beta chains below, sequenced in a study of shared clonotypes between healthy human individuals. TCRdb's copy holds only in-frame clones and misses some; the assay was immunoSEQ multiplex PCR. The sample lists 730,000 or so clones; around 72% were seen once. Sequenced: memory CD4+ T cells sorted from blood. Subset denoted: CD45RA-negative fraction. Receptor source: a woman younger than 45 in good health.

This clone was counted a few times. V and J are TRBV6-5 and TRBJ2-5, with D maybe TRBD1 (5 bases). V was clipped by 4 bases and J by 8 bases, with 14 bases between them. CDR1 is MNHEY and CDR2 is SVGAGI in the germline V gene. The CDR3 is 13 residues long. The CDR3 region has the DNA TGTGCCAGCAGTTTGTCATCCCAGGGAACCCAGTACTTC. Translating gives CASSLSSQGTQYF.

The chain recombines TRBV15 with TRBJ1-4; D gene ambiguous. The germline V gene has CDR1 LNHNV and CDR2 YYDKDF (reference sequence). The CDR3 runs 15 residues. Trimming took off 3 bases at V and 7 bases at J, with 15 bases between the two ends. The CDR3 is CATSRDRRSGEKLFF. The CDR3 DNA follows: TGTGCCACCAGCAGGGATAGAAGAAGTGGTGAAAAACTGTTTTTT.

This chain joins TRBV6-5 and TRBJ1-4, with TRBD1 identical over 9 bases. The CDR3 sequence is 14 residues long. Germline-derived CDR1 and CDR2 are MNHEY and SVGAGI. V trimming: 6 bases; J trimming: 7 bases; junction bases outside the gene matches: 6. The CDR3 sequence is CASSRDRGSEKLFF. The CDR3 DNA reads TGTGCCAGCAGCCGCGACAGGGGGAGTGAAAAACTGTTTTTT.

The sample holds a few counts of this clone. This chain connects TRBV7-2 to TRBJ2-1, with 10 bases aligning to TRBD2. V dropped 5 bases and J dropped 7; count of bases not matched to a gene: 11. Germline values: CDR1 SGHTA, CDR2 FQGNSA. The CDR3 covers 16 residues. As DNA, the CDR3 is TGTGCCAGCAGCATAGAGGCCCTAGCGGGAGTAAATGAGCAGTTCTTC. It specifies CASSIEALAGVNEQFF.

Turning to this clone: This sample also contains other DNA sequences that code for the same CDR3. This chain links TRBV18 with TRBJ2-1, with D unclear. Trimming removed 2 bases at V and 7 bases at J, with 9 bases between. This CDR3 has 13 amino acids. Germline V gene lookup returns CDR1 KGHSH and CDR2 LQKENI. CDR3 region: CASSPTATNEQFF. The CDR3 bases are TGTGCCAGCTCACCAACGGCCACGAATGAGCAGTTCTTC.

The gene calls are TRBV19 and TRBJ2-3, with D uncertain. CDR3 length equals 13 residues. V lost 6 bases to trimming and J lost 1 base, with 8 bases between them. The germline V gene has CDR1 LNHDA and CDR2 SQIVND (reference sequence). The CDR3 reads CASSETGTDTQYF. For the CDR3, the DNA is TGTGCCAGTAGCGAAACCGGCACAGATACGCAGTATTTT.

This clone has at least ten counts. J is TRBJ1-1 and V is TRBV7-9; no clear D gene. This CDR3 spans 15 amino acids. V lost 3 bases, J lost 4 bases, and 15 bases lay in between. Germline CDR1 SEHNR, CDR2 FQNEAQ (reference sequence). Here the CDR3 DNA reads TGTGCCAGCAGCTTTATGGAGGGTCTGGGCACTGAAGCTTTCTTT. Encoded protein: CASSFMEGLGTEAFF.

This chain connects TRBV29-1 to TRBJ2-7; 12 positions match TRBD1. J was trimmed by 5 bases and V by 7 bases; bases with no gene match: 3. Germline V lookup: CDR1 SQVTM, CDR2 ANQGSEA. This CDR3 has 12 residues. CDR3 nucleotide sequence: TGCAGCGCGGGGACAGGGGGCGACGAGCAGTACTTC. This codes for CSAGTGGDEQYF.

This chain uses TRBV27 with TRBJ2-7; TRBD2 agrees at 10 bases. The CDR3 loop spans 15 amino acids. With 5 bases clipped from V and 2 bases from J, the junction kept 6 bases outside the gene matches. Looked up from germline, CDR1 is MNHEY and CDR2 is SMNVEV (reference sequence). CDR3 sequence: CASSLSGRDTYEQYF. The CDR3, as DNA: TGTGCCAGCAGTCTGAGCGGGAGGGACACCTACGAGCAGTACTTC.

The chain uses TRBV5-1 and TRBJ2-7; tentatively, D is TRBD1 (6 bases). Germline lookup yields CDR1 SGHRS and CDR2 YFSETQ. This CDR3 is 14 amino acids long. The germline V and J ends were trimmed by 0 bases and 4 bases, with 11 bases remaining between them. The CDR3 bases are TGCGCCAGCAGCTTGGTGGTCAGGGGTTACGAGCAGTACTTC. Protein: CASSLVVRGYEQYF.

The chain joins TRBV5-1 to TRBJ2-1; TRBD2 agrees at 12 bases. The germline V gene encodes CDR1 SGHRS and CDR2 YFSETQ. The CDR3 totals 15 residues. V gave up 2 bases and J gave up 6 bases; unmatched junction bases: 3. The CDR3 here is CASSFLAGGPNEQFF. CDR3 coding DNA: TGCGCCAGCAGCTTCCTAGCGGGAGGGCCCAATGAGCAGTTCTTC.

This chain uses TRBV2 with TRBJ2-2; D unclear. V was pared by 7 bases and J by 4 bases, with 4 bases between. The CDR3 sequence is 11 residues long. The V gene's germline CDR1 is SNHLY and CDR2 FYNNEI. The CDR3 protein is CASKGTGELFF. CDR3 in DNA: TGTGCCAGCAAAGGCACCGGGGAGCTGTTTTTT. The variable domain in full, completed from reference TRBV2 and TRBJ2-2, reads EPEVTQTPSHQVTQMGQEVILRCVPISNHLYFYWYRQILGQKVEFLVSFYNNEISEKSEIFDDQFSVERPDGSNFTLKIRSTKLEDSAMYFCASKGTGELFFGEGSRLTVL.

This clone was observed many times. V usage is TRBV19 and J usage is TRBJ2-3; the match to TRBD1 covers 9 bases. J lost 7 bases, V lost 5 bases, and 7 bases had no gene match. Germline V CDR1 and CDR2: LNHDA, SQIVND (reference sequence). CDR3 size: 14 residues. The CDR3 DNA reads TGTGCCAGTAGTCTACGGGACAGGGTGAATACGCAGTATTTT. Its protein product is CASSLRDRVNTQYF.

V gene TRBV10-2 combines with J gene TRBJ1-5; D unresolved. The germline gives CDR1 WSHSY, CDR2 SAAADI. Trimming stripped 0 bases from V and 0 bases from J, with 3 bases between. This CDR3 is 14 amino acids long. CDR3 amino acids: CASSESNSNQPQHF. The CDR3 DNA is TGCGCCAGCAGTGAGTCGAATAGCAATCAGCCCCAGCATTTT.

This clone was found once. This chain uses TRBV14 with TRBJ1-1; unclear D gene. The CDR3 extends over 13 amino acids. Germline CDR1 SGHDN, CDR2 FVKESK. V lost 2 bases, J lost 3 bases, and 7 bases lay in between. Here the CDR3 DNA reads TGTGCCAGCAGCCAAACCTTGGACACTGAAGCTTTCTTT. As protein: CASSQTLDTEAFF.

The CDR3 here is CASTQRVAATNEKLFF. The CDR3 DNA reads as TGTGCCAGCACACAGAGGGTGGCTGCAACTAATGAAAAACTGTTTTTT. The V call is TRBV2, the J call TRBJ1-4; D remains unclear. Germline V gives CDR1 SNHLY, CDR2 FYNNEI. The CDR3 loop spans 16 amino acids. The ends were cut back, 7 bases at V and 0 bases at J, with 15 bases in the middle. Together with reference TRBV2 and TRBJ1-4, the CDR3 gives the full variable domain: EPEVTQTPSHQVTQMGQEVILRCVPISNHLYFYWYRQILGQKVEFLVSFYNNEISEKSEIFDDQFSVERPDGSNFTLKIRSTKLEDSAMYFCASTQRVAATNEKLFFGSGTQLSVL.

The chain uses TRBV4-2 and TRBJ2-4; no reliable D call. Between the trimmed V and J ends, which lost 0 bases and 0 bases, there was a span of 24 bases. CDR3 size: 21 residues. Germline V CDR1 and CDR2: LGHNA, YNFKEQ. For the CDR3, the DNA is TGTGCCAGCAGCCAAGATCTCGACACAATCCAACCCCCGCTAGCCAAAAACATTCAGTACTTC. It translates to CASSQDLDTIQPPLAKNIQYF.

This chain links TRBV28 with TRBJ1-2, with 9 bases that match TRBD1. V shed 6 bases and J 3 bases; nucleotides not matched to a gene: 8. CDR1 is MDHEN and CDR2 is SYDVKM in the germline V gene. CDR3 size: 15 residues. CDR3 protein: CASSIGTGLYYGYTF. The CDR3 region has the DNA TGTGCCAGCAGCATAGGGACAGGGCTATACTATGGCTACACCTTC.

In this sample, this clone turned up many times. The chain couples TRBV6-5 to TRBJ2-7; the match to TRBD1 covers 9 bases. The CDR3 consists of 13 residues. Germline V lookup: CDR1 MNHEY, CDR2 SVGAGI. V was pared by 6 bases and J by 3 bases, with 3 bases of the junction left unmatched. CDR3 in amino acids: CASRTGQGYEQYF. As DNA, the CDR3 is TGTGCCAGCAGGACGGGACAGGGCTACGAGCAGTACTTC.

The V call is TRBV28, the J call TRBJ2-4, with 10 bases identical to TRBD1. V lost 5 bases and J lost 7; bases outside the gene matches: 5. CDR1 and CDR2 (germline): MDHEN, SYDVKM. The CDR3 has 14 amino acids. CDR3 sequence reads: CASSDGQGVNIQYF. The CDR3, as DNA: TGTGCCAGCAGTGACGGACAGGGGGTGAACATTCAGTACTTC.

V and J are TRBV28 and TRBJ1-1; D gene ambiguous. Trimming removed 8 bases at V and 3 bases at J, with 13 bases between. Looked up from germline, CDR1 is MDHEN and CDR2 is SYDVKM. There are 13 residues in the CDR3. In nucleotides, the CDR3 is TGTGCCAGCGCGACCGGGAGTGACACTGAAGCTTTCTTT. It yields the protein CASATGSDTEAFF.

The chain joins TRBV11-2 to TRBJ2-1, with D maybe TRBD1 (5 bases). This CDR3 has 13 residues. The V end was cut by 1 base, the J end by 5 bases, with 6 bases between. Germline V gene sequence: CDR1 SGHAT, CDR2 FQNNGV. CDR3 coding DNA: TGTGCCAGCAGCTTAGTACAGGACAATGAGCAGTTCTTC. It yields the protein CASSLVQDNEQFF.

The chain joins TRBV6-1 to TRBJ2-4; no definite D call. Per germline, CDR1 MNHNS and CDR2 SASEGT. The germline V and J ends were trimmed by 3 bases and 1 base, with 10 bases remaining between them. The CDR3 sequence is 15 residues long. The CDR3: CASSDSGMAKNIQYF. The CDR3 nucleotides are TGTGCCAGCAGTGATAGTGGTATGGCCAAAAACATTCAGTACTTC.

The CDR3 DNA reads TGTGCCATCAGTGACTCCCAGGGTAGCGGGGATACGCAGTATTTT. Protein: CAISDSQGSGDTQYF. The J gene is TRBJ2-3, the V gene TRBV10-3; 7 bases agree with TRBD2. The trim removed 3 bases at V and 6 bases at J, leaving 9 bases unmatched. Germline V gene data show CDR1 as ENHRY and CDR2 as SYGVKD. CDR3 length: 15 amino acids.

This clone was seen only a few times. The chain carries TRBV6-5 and TRBJ2-6; 7 nucleotides line up with TRBD1. There are 15 residues in the CDR3. From germline, CDR1 is MNHEY and CDR2 SVGAGI. V was pared by 4 bases and J by 4 bases, with 4 bases of the junction left unmatched. The CDR3 DNA reads as TGTGCCAGCAGTTCACAGGGGATAGGGGCCAACGTCCTGACTTTC. It codes for CASSSQGIGANVLTF.

This clone appeared a few times. The chain is built from TRBV5-1 and TRBJ1-2; a possible D gene is TRBD1 (5 bases). The CDR3 loop spans 13 amino acids. The V gene's germline CDR1 is SGHRS and CDR2 YFSETQ. The V and J ends lost 5 bases and 3 bases respectively, with 11 bases between them. CDR3 in amino acids: CASRLPGHYGYTF. In DNA, the CDR3 is TGCGCCAGCAGATTACCGGGACACTATGGCTACACCTTC.

Only a few counts were recorded for this clone. The V and J genes are TRBV4-1 and TRBJ2-1; D remains unclear. The CDR3 spans 14 residues. V was trimmed by 1 base and J by 2 bases, leaving 6 bases between them. Germline V gives CDR1 MGHRA, CDR2 YSYEKL. The CDR3 region is CASSQGDTYNEQFF. Written as DNA, the CDR3 is TGCGCCAGCAGCCAAGGTGACACCTACAATGAGCAGTTCTTC.

The chain has TRBV10-1 and TRBJ2-2; D remains ambiguous. Germline V lookup: CDR1 WNHNN, CDR2 SYGVQD (reference sequence). The V end was cut by 7 bases, the J end by 0 bases, with 6 bases between. CDR3 length equals 13 residues. CDR3 protein: CASTGTNTGELFF. For the CDR3, the DNA is TGCGCCAGCACTGGCACGAACACCGGGGAGCTGTTTTTT.